Each of the 28 T cell receptor beta chains below was sequenced from the same sample in a study of identical twins. TCRdb processed the 5' RACE reads anew with MiXCR; each CDR3 protein has one entry. Found here are about 480,000 distinct CDR3 sequences, approximately 14% of them singletons; the top ten hold roughly 0.5%. These data were likewise used in another study, on yellow fever vaccine responses in identical twins.

Sequencing input: CD4+ T cells sorted from blood. Receptors originate from a woman aged 18-29 years in good health.

This clonotype was counted between two and nine times. The V and J genes are TRBV20-1 and TRBJ2-7; possible D gene TRBD2, 6 bases. This CDR3 contains 15 residues. Trimming removed 5 bases from V and 1 base from J, with 18 bases in between. CDR1 and CDR2 from the germline V gene are DFQATT and SNEGSKA (reference sequence). The CDR3 DNA follows: TGCAGTGCTTGGGATCTGGGGGGTAGGTCCTACGAGCAGTACTTC. It yields the protein CSAWDLGGRSYEQYF.

This clonotype appeared a few times. The V gene is TRBV11-2, the J gene TRBJ1-2; a possible D gene is TRBD1 (6 bases). V was cut by 2 bases and J by 4 bases, with 8 bases left in between. The CDR3 is made up of 13 amino acids. Germline-derived CDR1 and CDR2 are SGHAT and FQNNGV. CDR3: CASSLMDSYGYTF. DNA of the CDR3: TGTGCCAGCAGCTTAATGGACAGCTATGGCTACACCTTC. Based on the CDR3 plus reference TRBV11-2 and TRBJ1-2, the full variable domain is EAGVAQSPRYKIIEKRQSVAFWCNPISGHATLYWYQQILGQGPKLLIQFQNNGVVDDSQLPKDRFSAERLKGVDSTLKIQPAKLEDSAVYLCASSLMDSYGYTFGSGTRLTVV.

The J gene is TRBJ2-5, the V gene TRBV7-8; D ambiguous. Germline V gene lookup returns CDR1 SGHVS and CDR2 FQNEAQ. V lost 5 bases to trimming and J lost 4 bases, with 11 bases between them. The CDR3 loop spans 13 amino acids. CDR3 nucleotides: TGTGCCAGCAGCCGCTTCCTATTAGAGACCCAGTACTTC. Translating gives CASSRFLLETQYF.

The chain couples TRBV29-1 to TRBJ2-1, with D perhaps matching TRBD1 or TRBD2 (6 bases each). Germline-derived CDR1 and CDR2 are SQVTM and ANQGSEA. This CDR3 spans 16 amino acids. Deletions cut 1 base from V and 5 bases from J, with 18 bases between. The CDR3 region is CSVEVFRGPRNNEQFF. In DNA, the CDR3 is TGCAGCGTTGAAGTTTTTCGGGGGCCTCGGAACAATGAGCAGTTCTTC.

This clonotype was counted between two and nine times. The chain has TRBV6-5 and TRBJ2-2; D may be TRBD1 or TRBD2 (5 bases each). This CDR3 contains 16 residues. V gave up 0 bases and J gave up 0 bases, with 8 bases separating them. CDR1 and CDR2 from the germline V gene are MNHEY and SVGAGI. CDR3 nucleotides: TGTGCCAGCAGTTACTCTGGGACGACGAACACCGGGGAGCTGTTTTTT. Translating it yields CASSYSGTTNTGELFF.

The V and J genes are TRBV11-1 and TRBJ2-5; D gene uncertain. CDR3 length equals 15 residues. Trimming removed 5 bases from V and 2 bases from J, with 15 bases in between. The germline gives CDR1 SGHAT, CDR2 FQDESV (reference sequence). The CDR3 loop is CASSPTGIGQETQYF. CDR3 sequence (DNA): TGTGCCAGCAGCCCAACTGGGATCGGGCAAGAGACCCAGTACTTC.

The chain links TRBV6-2 or TRBV6-3 to TRBJ2-7; TRBD2 aligns across 11 bases. With V trimmed by 4 bases and J by 4 bases, 6 bases remained unmatched. The germline V gene encodes CDR1 MNHEY and CDR2 SVGEGT. The CDR3 loop spans 15 amino acids. CDR3 protein: CASSSTSGGRYEQYF. In DNA, the CDR3 is TGTGCCAGCAGTTCAACTAGCGGGGGCAGGTACGAGCAGTACTTC.

The chain is built from TRBV2 and TRBJ1-2; D may be TRBD1 (5 bases). The length of the CDR3 is 14 residues. The V gene lost 8 bases and the J gene lost 8 bases, with 21 bases spanning the gap. Per germline, CDR1 SNHLY and CDR2 FYNNEI. The CDR3 DNA reads as TGTGCCAGCCCTTTGAAGGGGCAGGGTAGAGGCTACACCTTC. Its translation is CASPLKGQGRGYTF.

This clonotype was found a few times. The V and J genes are TRBV20-1 and TRBJ2-5, with D perhaps TRBD1 (5 bases). V lost 6 bases and J 2 bases, leaving 13 bases between the germline ends. The CDR3 runs 13 residues. Germline V lookup: CDR1 DFQATT, CDR2 SNEGSKA (reference sequence). CDR3 sequence (DNA): TGCAGTGCATACCCAGGGTTACAAGAGACCCAGTACTTC. Amino acid sequence: CSAYPGLQETQYF.

The chain has TRBV7-9 and TRBJ2-2, with D perhaps TRBD1 (6 bases). The CDR3 covers 15 residues. The V end was cut by 3 bases, the J end by 1 base, with 9 bases between. Looked up from germline, CDR1 is SEHNR and CDR2 is FQNEAQ (reference sequence). The CDR3 protein is CASSFLTGNTGELFF. For the CDR3, the DNA is TGTGCCAGCAGCTTTCTGACAGGGAACACCGGGGAGCTGTTTTTT.

Only a few counts were recorded for this clonotype. The CDR3 loop reads CASSFTRGPEQFF. CDR3 in DNA: TGTGCCAGCAGTTTCACCCGGGGGCCCGAGCAGTTCTTC. V usage is TRBV6-2 or TRBV6-3 and J usage is TRBJ2-1; D possibly matches TRBD1 or TRBD2 (6 bases each). This CDR3 has 13 amino acids. The germline CDR1 and CDR2 sequences are MNHEY and SVGEGT. V was trimmed by 4 bases and J by 10 bases, leaving 14 bases between them.

This clonotype was counted between two and nine times. The V and J genes are TRBV20-1 and TRBJ2-1; a weak D match, TRBD2 (5 bases). Germline CDR1 reads DFQATT; CDR2 reads SNEGSKA (reference sequence). CDR3 length: 15 amino acids. Trimming took off 0 bases at V and 3 bases at J, with 12 bases between the two ends. CDR3: CSARDPYGVYNEQFF. The DNA for the CDR3 is TGCAGTGCTAGAGATCCGTACGGGGTCTACAATGAGCAGTTCTTC.

The genes are TRBV6-5 and TRBJ1-1; D not resolved. In germline, CDR1 is MNHEY, CDR2 SVGAGI. Trimming stripped 5 bases from V and 2 bases from J, with 12 bases between. The length of the CDR3 is 14 residues. The CDR3 region has the DNA TGTGCCAGCAGTCTACAGATTTCAAACACTGAAGCTTTCTTT. Amino acid sequence: CASSLQISNTEAFF.

The sample holds many counts of this clonotype. The chain couples TRBV12-3 or TRBV12-4 to TRBJ2-3, with D possibly matching TRBD1 (6 bases). V was pared by 6 bases and J by 2 bases, with 9 bases between. The CDR3 totals 13 residues. The CDR3 nucleotides read TGTGCCAGCAGCCGGGACAACACAGATACGCAGTATTTT. This gives the protein CASSRDNTDTQYF.

This clonotype was picked up many times. This chain connects TRBV7-3 to TRBJ1-1, with D maybe TRBD1 (5 bases). Germline lookup yields CDR1 SGHTA and CDR2 FQGTGA. This CDR3 spans 13 amino acids. Between the trimmed V and J ends, which lost 3 bases and 3 bases, there was a span of 8 bases. The CDR3 loop is CASSFRVDTEAFF. The CDR3 DNA is TGTGCCAGCAGCTTCAGGGTGGACACTGAAGCTTTCTTT.

V gene TRBV6-1 combines with J gene TRBJ2-2, with 9 bases that match TRBD2. Looked up from germline, CDR1 is MNHNS and CDR2 is SASEGT. The V segment lost 11 bases and the J segment 6 bases; nucleotides outside the gene matches: 10. CDR3 size: 14 residues. The chain's CDR3 is CAARGAGGAGELFF. In nucleotides, the CDR3 is TGTGCCGCCCGGGGAGCGGGAGGTGCCGGGGAGCTGTTTTTT.

Only a few counts were recorded for this clonotype. CDR3 coding DNA: TGTGCCAGCAGTTACGGCAGCTCTAGCACAGATACGCAGTATTTT. Translated: CASSYGSSSTDTQYF. The V and J genes are TRBV6-2 or TRBV6-3 and TRBJ2-3; D not certain. Germline V gene lookup returns CDR1 MNHEY and CDR2 SVGEGT. Trimming removed 2 bases from V and 0 bases from J, with 9 bases in between. This CDR3 has 15 amino acids.

Many counts were recorded for this clonotype. The rearrangement uses TRBV29-1 and TRBJ2-1, with D unclear. The ends were cut back, 0 bases at V and 8 bases at J, with 20 bases in the middle. This CDR3 has 16 amino acids. Per the germline V gene, CDR1 is SQVTM and CDR2 is ANQGSEA. The CDR3 bases are TGCAGCGTTGAAGATCGTGTAGGTTTGACCCAGGATGAGCAGTTCTTC. This encodes CSVEDRVGLTQDEQFF.

This clonotype was detected a few times. This chain joins TRBV5-1 and TRBJ1-1, with 7 bases identical to TRBD1. The CDR3 spans 15 residues. V was clipped by 0 bases and J by 4 bases; unmatched bases: 6. Germline CDR1 and CDR2: SGHRS and YFSETQ. DNA for the CDR3: TGCGCCAGCAGCTTGGGAGACAGGGTCAGCACTGAAGCTTTCTTT. This translates into CASSLGDRVSTEAFF.

This chain joins TRBV20-1 and TRBJ2-2, with 7 bases lining up with TRBD2. This CDR3 region has 13 residues. The V gene's germline CDR1 is DFQATT and CDR2 SNEGSKA (reference sequence). J gave up 8 bases and V 3 bases, and 6 bases lay outside the gene matches. CDR3: CSARRERAGELFF. The CDR3, as DNA: TGCAGTGCTAGGCGGGAGCGTGCGGGGGAGCTGTTTTTT.

V gene TRBV20-1 combines with J gene TRBJ2-1, with 7 bases that match TRBD1. The CDR3 runs 13 residues. CDR1 is DFQATT, CDR2 SNEGSKA, per germline (reference sequence). V lost 3 bases and J lost 6; bases outside the gene matches: 5. CDR3 residues: CSASKPGGNEQFF. DNA for the CDR3: TGCAGTGCTAGTAAACCAGGGGGCAATGAGCAGTTCTTC.

Ten or more counts support this clonotype. J is TRBJ1-5 and V is TRBV12-3 or TRBV12-4, with 7 nucleotides matching TRBD1. The CDR3 length is 16 residues. With V trimmed by 6 bases and J by 5 bases, 13 bases remained unmatched. The CDR3 sequence is CASSSDRWGDYQPQHF. CDR3 bases: TGTGCCAGCAGCTCGGACAGGTGGGGGGATTATCAGCCCCAGCATTTT.

The chain uses TRBV29-1 and TRBJ2-7; D is perhaps TRBD2 (5 bases). Germline V gene data show CDR1 as SQVTM and CDR2 as ANQGSEA. The CDR3 contains 12 residues. V lost 4 bases, J lost 3 bases, and 10 bases lay in between. The CDR3 protein is CSVVIRDYEQYF. CDR3 bases: TGCAGCGTTGTGATTCGGGACTACGAGCAGTACTTC.

This clonotype was seen a handful of times. The V call is TRBV5-1, the J call TRBJ2-3; D unclear. Between the trimmed V and J ends, which lost 4 bases and 2 bases, there was a span of 11 bases. The CDR3 is 14 amino acids. Germline V gene data show CDR1 as SGHRS and CDR2 as YFSETQ. This CDR3 is CASSMGHDTDTQYF. The CDR3 coding sequence is TGCGCCAGCAGCATGGGCCACGACACAGATACGCAGTATTTT.

This clonotype has ten or more counts. The chain carries TRBV6-5 and TRBJ1-1, with D possibly being TRBD1 (6 bases). The ends were cut back, 8 bases at V and 3 bases at J, with 10 bases in the middle. In germline, CDR1 is MNHEY, CDR2 SVGAGI. The CDR3 loop spans 12 amino acids. CDR3 amino acids: CASGRGDTEAFF. The CDR3, as DNA: TGTGCCAGCGGGAGGGGGGACACTGAAGCTTTCTTT.

V gene TRBV27 combines with J gene TRBJ1-1, with 10 bases aligning to TRBD1. In germline, CDR1 is MNHEY, CDR2 SMNVEV (reference sequence). Losses at the gene ends were 6 bases for V and 4 bases for J; bases not matched to a gene: 5. The length of the CDR3 is 14 residues. The CDR3 sequence: CASSPDRGVTEAFF. The CDR3 bases are TGTGCCAGCAGCCCGGACAGGGGGGTCACTGAAGCTTTCTTT.

This clonotype showed up just a few times. The rearrangement links TRBV15 to TRBJ2-1; D remains ambiguous. V was cut by 1 base and J by 6 bases, with 13 bases left in between. The CDR3 is 15 amino acids. Germline V lookup: CDR1 LNHNV, CDR2 YYDKDF (reference sequence). The CDR3 is CATSRVFPGPNEQFF. CDR3 nucleotide sequence: TGTGCCACCAGCAGAGTCTTTCCGGGCCCCAATGAGCAGTTCTTC.

The chain is built from TRBV4-2 and TRBJ1-6; tentatively, D is TRBD1 (5 bases). The CDR3 is 16 amino acids. The germline gives CDR1 LGHNA, CDR2 YNFKEQ. Trimming removed 7 bases at V and 5 bases at J, with 18 bases between. CDR3 protein: CASKTSDKANNSPLHF. CDR3 nucleotide sequence: TGTGCCAGCAAGACGTCGGACAAGGCTAATAATTCACCCCTCCACTTT.